A selection of T cell receptor beta chains follows, all from one sample in a study of response to subunit inactivated influenza vaccine. Each CDR3 protein is one row after TCRdb ran MiXCR on the RT-PCR reads. The sample holds roughly 570,000 distinct CDR3 sequences, 11% to 15% seen once. Sequencing was performed on PBMCs from blood, taken 11 to 12 days after vaccination. These receptors originate from a man aged 50-60 years who received an inactivated influenza vaccine. The CDR3 runs from the conserved cysteine through the conserved F or W. Fields, in order: J gene, V gene, clone size, D gene, CDR3 DNA, CDR3 protein. D genes are given only for firm matches. Only some rows state a clone size, as once, few, many or a class for expanded clones.

J gene: TRBJ1-4
V gene: TRBV4-2
clone size: few
D gene: -
CDR3 DNA: TGTGCCAGCAGCCAAGATAAGGCAGGAGCTAATGAAAAACTGTTTTTT
CDR3 protein: CASSQDKAGANEKLFF

J gene: TRBJ2-7
V gene: TRBV12-3/TRBV12-4
clone size: few
D gene: TRBD1
CDR3 DNA: TGTGCCAGCAGTCCTGGACAGGGGGCCGGTTTAGCGTTCGAGCAGTACTTC
CDR3 protein: CASSPGQGAGLAFEQYF

J gene: TRBJ2-1
V gene: TRBV20-1
clone size: few
D gene: -
CDR3 DNA: TGCAGTGCTAGTAGGTCGGGGGAGCAGTTCTTC
CDR3 protein: CSASRSGEQFF

J gene: TRBJ2-1
V gene: TRBV6-2/TRBV6-3
clone size: few
D gene: TRBD2
CDR3 DNA: TGTGCCAGCAGTAGCGGGGGGGTCATCTTGGAGCAGTTCTTC
CDR3 protein: CASSSGGVILEQFF

J gene: TRBJ1-1
V gene: TRBV7-2
clone size: few
D gene: -
CDR3 DNA: TGTGCCAGCAGCGAGGGGACTCGAAGGGCTTTCTTT
CDR3 protein: CASSEGTRRAFF

J gene: TRBJ1-2
V gene: TRBV12-3/TRBV12-4
clone size: few
D gene: -
CDR3 DNA: TGTGCCAGCAGCGAGGGGGAGAACTATGGCTACACCTTC
CDR3 protein: CASSEGENYGYTF

J gene: TRBJ2-7
V gene: TRBV6-2/TRBV6-3
clone size: -
D gene: -
CDR3 DNA: TGTGCCAGCAGTTACTGGGCTGGGAACGAGCAGTACTTC
CDR3 protein: CASSYWAGNEQYF

J gene: TRBJ2-3
V gene: TRBV29-1
clone size: many
D gene: TRBD2
CDR3 DNA: TGCAGCGTTGTTCCACTAGCGGCCACCACCACAGATACGCAGTATTTT
CDR3 protein: CSVVPLAATTTDTQYF

J gene: TRBJ1-2
V gene: TRBV29-1
clone size: few
D gene: -
CDR3 DNA: TGCAGCGTTGTTAAGAACTATGGCTACACCTTC
CDR3 protein: CSVVKNYGYTF

J gene: TRBJ1-5
V gene: TRBV28
clone size: many
D gene: -
CDR3 DNA: TGTGCCAGCAGTTTTCCGGGGAGCAATCAGCCCCAGCATTTT
CDR3 protein: CASSFPGSNQPQHF

J gene: TRBJ2-1
V gene: TRBV2
clone size: -
D gene: TRBD1
CDR3 DNA: TGTGCCAGCAGTGAGGGACAGGGTTACGGTGAGCAGTTCTTC
CDR3 protein: CASSEGQGYGEQFF

J gene: TRBJ1-3
V gene: TRBV7-6
clone size: few
D gene: -
CDR3 DNA: TGTGCCAGCAGCTTAGGGGGACGGTCTGGAAACACCATATATTTT
CDR3 protein: CASSLGGRSGNTIYF

J gene: TRBJ2-5
V gene: TRBV11-2
clone size: few
D gene: TRBD1
CDR3 DNA: TGTGCCAGCAGTTCCGGGACAGGGCCCGCTTGGACCCAGTACTTC
CDR3 protein: CASSSGTGPAWTQYF

J gene: TRBJ1-5
V gene: TRBV12-3/TRBV12-4
clone size: few
D gene: -
CDR3 DNA: TGTGCCAGCACCAGACAGAGGAGCGATCAGCCCCAGCATTTT
CDR3 protein: CASTRQRSDQPQHF

J gene: TRBJ2-7
V gene: TRBV5-1
clone size: few
D gene: TRBD1
CDR3 DNA: TGCGCCAGCAGCCCAGATCGCTGGGACAGGTCCCCCTACGAGCAGTACTTC
CDR3 protein: CASSPDRWDRSPYEQYF

J gene: TRBJ2-3
V gene: TRBV28
clone size: many
D gene: -
CDR3 DNA: TGTGCCAGCAGTTTGAGGCTTGGCACAGATACGCAGTATTTT
CDR3 protein: CASSLRLGTDTQYF

J gene: TRBJ1-6
V gene: TRBV11-2
clone size: many
D gene: TRBD1
CDR3 DNA: TGTGCCAGCAGCTTGGTGTTACAGGGGAATAATTCACCCCTCCACTTT
CDR3 protein: CASSLVLQGNNSPLHF

J gene: TRBJ1-1
V gene: TRBV6-1
clone size: -
D gene: -
CDR3 DNA: TGTGCCAGCAGGTTCGACATGAACACTGAAGCTTTCTTT
CDR3 protein: CASRFDMNTEAFF

J gene: TRBJ2-7
V gene: TRBV15
clone size: -
D gene: TRBD2
CDR3 DNA: TGTGCCACCAGCAAAGGACTAGCGGCCTCCTACGAGCAGTACTTC
CDR3 protein: CATSKGLAASYEQYF

J gene: TRBJ1-1
V gene: TRBV12-3/TRBV12-4
clone size: few
D gene: -
CDR3 DNA: TGTGCCAGCAGTTGGTACAGTCTAAACACTGAAGCTTTCTTT
CDR3 protein: CASSWYSLNTEAFF

J gene: TRBJ1-1
V gene: TRBV7-9
clone size: few
D gene: -
CDR3 DNA: TGTGCCAGCAGCTATGTTCAGGGTAACACTGAAGCTTTCTTT
CDR3 protein: CASSYVQGNTEAFF

J gene: TRBJ2-5
V gene: TRBV4-3
clone size: -
D gene: TRBD1
CDR3 DNA: TGCGCCAGCAGCCAAGAGCCAGGGGGCGCCGAGACCCAGTACTTC
CDR3 protein: CASSQEPGGAETQYF

J gene: TRBJ2-1
V gene: TRBV6-2/TRBV6-3
clone size: few
D gene: TRBD1
CDR3 DNA: TGTGCCAGCAGACCCAAGGCCGGGACAGGGTCCTACAATGAGCAGTTCTTC
CDR3 protein: CASRPKAGTGSYNEQFF

J gene: TRBJ2-1
V gene: TRBV7-1
clone size: -
D gene: TRBD2
CDR3 DNA: TGTGCCAGCAGCTCGGGACTAGCGGGAGAAGAGAGCTCCTACAATGAGCAGTTCTTC
CDR3 protein: CASSSGLAGEESSYNEQFF

J gene: TRBJ2-6
V gene: TRBV9
clone size: few
D gene: TRBD1
CDR3 DNA: TGTGCCAGCAGCGACGGACAGGGGGAGTTGTCTGGGGCCAACGTCCTGACTTTC
CDR3 protein: CASSDGQGELSGANVLTF

J gene: TRBJ2-7
V gene: TRBV6-2/TRBV6-3
clone size: -
D gene: -
CDR3 DNA: TGTGCCAGCAGGGATCCGGGGCGCAGCTACGAGCAGTACTTC
CDR3 protein: CASRDPGRSYEQYF

J gene: TRBJ1-6
V gene: TRBV27
clone size: -
D gene: TRBD1
CDR3 DNA: TGTGCCAGCAGTTTAGGGACAGGGGGAGTTAATTCACCCCTCCACTTT
CDR3 protein: CASSLGTGGVNSPLHF

J gene: TRBJ2-7
V gene: TRBV6-1
clone size: -
D gene: TRBD1
CDR3 DNA: TGTGCCAGCAAGAGACAGGGGTCAACCTACGAGCAGTACTTC
CDR3 protein: CASKRQGSTYEQYF

J gene: TRBJ2-5
V gene: TRBV5-1
clone size: few
D gene: TRBD2
CDR3 DNA: TGCGCCAGCATGGGACTAGGTGCTCAAGAGACCCAGTACTTC
CDR3 protein: CASMGLGAQETQYF

J gene: TRBJ2-1
V gene: TRBV29-1
clone size: -
D gene: -
CDR3 DNA: TGCAGCGTTGAAAATGGGAATGAGCAGTTCTTC
CDR3 protein: CSVENGNEQFF

J gene: TRBJ2-1
V gene: TRBV5-1
clone size: many
D gene: TRBD2
CDR3 DNA: TGCGCCAGCAGCTTGGTAGGGCGGGAGAGCCAGTTCTTC
CDR3 protein: CASSLVGRESQFF

J gene: TRBJ2-3
V gene: TRBV5-1
clone size: many
D gene: -
CDR3 DNA: TGCGCCAGCAGCCTTCTGGGGGCGGAGCGCACAGATACGCAGTATTTT
CDR3 protein: CASSLLGAERTDTQYF

J gene: TRBJ1-1
V gene: TRBV3-1
clone size: -
D gene: -
CDR3 DNA: TGTGCCAGCAGCCATCGGGGTGTGGGCACTGAAGCTTTCTTT
CDR3 protein: CASSHRGVGTEAFF

J gene: TRBJ2-7
V gene: TRBV5-1
clone size: few
D gene: TRBD1
CDR3 DNA: TGCGCCAGCAGCGAAGACAGGGCAGGTCGGGAGCAGTACTTC
CDR3 protein: CASSEDRAGREQYF